A single sample is the source of the 22 T cell receptor beta chains below, sequenced in a study of cytomegalovirus exposure and HLA in healthy donors. PCR involved 60 Vbeta and 13 Jbeta primers. Assay used: immunoSEQ multiplex PCR; TCRdb lists only in-frame clones, some missing. The table includes roughly 130,000 clones, about 70% detected once. Sequencing input: PBMCs. These receptors all stem from a woman in her 40s in good health and CMV-seropositive.

This rearrangement joins TRBV15 to TRBJ2-1; 13 nucleotides align to TRBD2. This CDR3 has 16 amino acids. J gave up 1 base and V 3 bases, and 0 bases lay outside the gene matches. The germline CDR1 and CDR2 sequences are LNHNV and YYDKDF (reference sequence). CDR3 protein: CATSRGLAGSYNEQFF. Here the CDR3 DNA reads TGTGCCACCAGCAGGGGACTAGCGGGATCCTACAATGAGCAGTTCTTC.

This clone appeared a few times. The V gene is TRBV19, the J gene TRBJ1-1, with unresolved D. Germline CDR1 reads LNHDA; CDR2 reads SQIVND (reference sequence). V dropped 6 bases and J dropped 2 bases, with 16 bases sitting between them. The CDR3 contains 15 residues. Here the CDR3 DNA reads TGTGCCAGTAGCCCCTTAAGGCACAGTAACACTGAAGCTTTCTTT. Residues: CASSPLRHSNTEAFF.

This chain joins TRBV4-3 and TRBJ2-5; tentatively, D is TRBD2 (6 bases). From germline, CDR1 is LGHNA and CDR2 YSLEER. The V gene lost 1 base and the J gene lost 5 bases, with 11 bases spanning the gap. This CDR3 spans 14 amino acids. The CDR3 DNA is TGCGCCAGCAGCCAAGTGTGGAGCGGGGAGACCCAGTACTTC. As protein: CASSQVWSGETQYF.

In DNA form, the CDR3 reads TGCGCCAGCACGGACAGGGGCACCGGGGAGCTGTTTTTT. Its protein is CASTDRGTGELFF. This sequence joins TRBV10-1 and TRBJ2-2; 9 positions agree with TRBD1. CDR1 and CDR2 (germline): WNHNN, SYGVQD (reference sequence). CDR3 length: 13 residues. With 7 bases clipped from V and 4 bases from J, the junction kept 1 base outside the gene matches.

The chain links TRBV30 to TRBJ2-3; no clear D gene. Germline V gene lookup returns CDR1 GTSNPN and CDR2 SVGIG (reference sequence). Trimming removed 0 bases from V and 5 bases from J, with 6 bases in between. The CDR3 sequence is 12 residues long. CDR3 sequence (DNA): TGTGCCTGGAGTGTACTTAAAGATACGCAGTATTTT. Protein sequence: CAWSVLKDTQYF.

V usage is TRBV5-1 and J usage is TRBJ2-7, with D maybe TRBD2 (6 bases). Germline CDR1 reads SGHRS; CDR2 reads YFSETQ. V lost 0 bases, J lost 1 base, and 11 bases lay in between. The CDR3 totals 15 residues. The CDR3: CASSLGDSPSYEQYF. Here the CDR3 DNA reads TGCGCCAGCAGCTTGGGGGACTCCCCGTCCTACGAGCAGTACTTC.

This clone appeared once. The V gene is TRBV19, the J gene TRBJ2-7; 8 bases agree with TRBD1. The CDR3 is 14 amino acids. V dropped 7 bases and J dropped 7; count of bases not matched to a gene: 12. Germline CDR1 and CDR2: LNHDA and SQIVND (reference sequence). Here the CDR3 DNA reads TGTGCCAGTACAGCCGGGACAGGTCCCTTGGAGCAGTACTTC. Protein sequence: CASTAGTGPLEQYF. Full variable domain (missing parts from reference TRBV19 and TRBJ2-7): DGGITQSPKYLFRKEGQNVTLSCEQNLNHDAMYWYRQDPGQGLRLIYYSQIVNDFQKGDIAEGYSVSREKKESFPLTVTSAQKNPTAFYLCASTAGTGPLEQYFGPGTRLTVT.

The chain has TRBV7-2 and TRBJ2-1; TRBD2 might be the D (7 bases). V dropped 5 bases and J dropped 6 bases, with 17 bases sitting between them. This CDR3 comprises 15 residues. Germline V gene data show CDR1 as SGHTA and CDR2 as FQGNSA. CDR3 residues: CASSEGGARGNEQFF. The CDR3, as DNA: TGTGCCAGCAGCGAAGGGGGGGCCAGAGGCAATGAGCAGTTCTTC.

This clone has a handful of counts. The chain uses TRBV9 and TRBJ1-1, with D possibly being TRBD1 (6 bases). Germline CDR1 reads SGDLS; CDR2 reads YYNGEE. The CDR3 totals 13 residues. Trimming removed 4 bases at V and 6 bases at J, with 13 bases between. DNA of the CDR3: TGTGCCAGCAGCCCTACGGGGGGCGCTGAAGCTTTCTTT. This gives the protein CASSPTGGAEAFF.

The CDR3 loop reads CASSLRSGGPSDTQYF. In DNA form, the CDR3 reads TGTGCCAGCAGCTTGAGAAGCGGGGGTCCCTCAGATACGCAGTATTTT. J is TRBJ2-3 and V is TRBV5-4; TRBD2 matches at 8 bases. The CDR3 runs to 16 residues. CDR1 and CDR2 (germline): SGHNT, YYREEE (reference sequence). J was trimmed by 4 bases and V by 1 base; bases with no gene match: 8.

The gene calls are TRBV5-5 and TRBJ1-2; TRBD1 matches 10 bases. Trimming took 5 bases from V and 4 from J; bases not matched to a gene: 8. CDR1 and CDR2 (germline): SGHKS, YYEKEE (reference sequence). This CDR3 is built from 15 residues. The CDR3 reads CASRSTGGKIYGYTF. CDR3 nucleotide sequence: TGTGCCAGCAGGTCGACAGGGGGCAAAATCTATGGCTACACCTTC. Complete variable domain (other parts from reference TRBV5-5 and TRBJ1-2): DAGVTQSPTHLIKTRGQQVTLRCSPISGHKSVSWYQQVLGQGPQFIFQYYEKEERGRGNFPDRFSARQFPNYSSELNVNALLLGDSALYLCASRSTGGKIYGYTFGSGTRLTVV.

The genes are TRBV27 and TRBJ1-1, with D tentatively TRBD1 (5 bases). V was pared by 2 bases and J by 2 bases, with 9 bases between. There are 14 residues in the CDR3. Germline assignment: CDR1 MNHEY and CDR2 SMNVEV (reference sequence). The CDR3: CASSLRQGNTEAFF. Here the CDR3 DNA reads TGTGCCAGCAGTTTAAGGCAGGGAAACACTGAAGCTTTCTTT.

J is TRBJ2-1 and V is TRBV7-8; 16 bases map to TRBD2. The CDR3 length is 15 residues. Per the germline V gene, CDR1 is SGHVS and CDR2 is FQNEAQ. With 5 bases clipped from V and 9 bases from J, the junction kept 4 bases outside the gene matches. Here the CDR3 DNA reads TGTGCCAGCAGCGGGACTAGCGGGAGGGCCGGTGAGCAGTTCTTC. Protein: CASSGTSGRAGEQFF.

The chain employs TRBV6-5 and TRBJ1-4, with D maybe TRBD1 (6 bases). The CDR3 extends over 15 amino acids. CDR1 MNHEY and CDR2 SVGAGI come from the germline V gene. V lost 2 bases and J lost 7, with 14 bases in between. CDR3 bases: TGTGCCAGCAGTTACAGAGGGGGGGGCCGTGAAAAACTGTTTTTT. Its translation is CASSYRGGGREKLFF.

The chain employs TRBV19 and TRBJ2-7, with 9 bases aligning to TRBD2. Germline assignment: CDR1 LNHDA and CDR2 SQIVND (reference sequence). V was clipped by 3 bases and J by 5 bases; unmatched bases: 14. The CDR3 covers 17 residues. Here the CDR3 reads CASSIGGSGGTFHEQYF. The CDR3 coding sequence is TGTGCCAGTAGTATTGGTGGCAGCGGGGGGACCTTCCACGAGCAGTACTTC.

This chain connects TRBV28 to TRBJ2-3, with D possibly TRBD2 on 6 matching bases. Per germline, CDR1 MDHEN and CDR2 SYDVKM. There are 16 residues in the CDR3. V was pared by 4 bases and J by 4 bases, with 18 bases between. For the CDR3, the DNA is TGTGCCAGCAGTTCCCTCAGCGGGTCTCTATCAGATACGCAGTATTTT. This sequence encodes CASSSLSGSLSDTQYF.

This clone was recorded once. V is TRBV18 and J is TRBJ1-2, with no clear D. V was clipped by 3 bases and J by 5 bases, with 19 bases between them. The CDR3 contains 16 residues. Germline loops: CDR1 KGHSH, CDR2 LQKENI. The CDR3 region has the DNA TGTGCCAGCTCACCTGCCGCCGCTAGTTTCGGATATGGCTACACCTTC. Residues: CASSPAAASFGYGYTF.

Here the CDR3 DNA reads TGTGCCAGCAGCCCTAGTAGCGGGACTTACAATGAGCAGTTCTTC. It specifies CASSPSSGTYNEQFF. The V gene is TRBV11-3, the J gene TRBJ2-1; the match to TRBD2 covers 8 bases. V trimming: 5 bases; J trimming: 4 bases; junction bases outside the gene matches: 7. This CDR3 has 15 residues. In germline, CDR1 is SGHNT, CDR2 YENEEA.

This sequence joins TRBV6-1 and TRBJ2-7; 13 nucleotides match TRBD2. Germline V gene lookup returns CDR1 MNHNS and CDR2 SASEGT. Trimming removed 6 bases from V and 5 bases from J; junction bases left unmatched: 7. This CDR3 has 15 residues. CDR3 nucleotides: TGTGCCAGCAGGGGTAGACTAGCGGGAGGTGACGAGCAGTACTTC. This sequence encodes CASRGRLAGGDEQYF.

This clone was observed a handful of times. The V gene is TRBV6-5, the J gene TRBJ2-4; 9 nucleotides align to TRBD1. CDR1 is MNHEY, CDR2 SVGAGI, per germline. This CDR3 has 15 amino acids. V lost 4 bases to trimming and J lost 3 bases; unmatched junction nucleotides: 4. The CDR3 DNA follows: TGTGCCAGCAGTTCCGGGACAGGGAACAAAAACATTCAGTACTTC. It codes for CASSSGTGNKNIQYF.

The V and J genes are TRBV2 and TRBJ1-1; 9 bases are shared with TRBD1. Germline-derived CDR1 and CDR2 are SNHLY and FYNNEI. V gave up 7 bases and J gave up 4 bases; unmatched junction bases: 10. The CDR3 consists of 15 residues. CDR3 in amino acids: CASTTTDRGSTEAFF. The DNA of the CDR3 is TGTGCCAGCACAACCACGGACAGGGGAAGCACTGAAGCTTTCTTT.

The rearrangement uses TRBV6-5 and TRBJ1-4; D ambiguous. Germline lookup yields CDR1 MNHEY and CDR2 SVGAGI. This CDR3 has 15 residues. V was pared by 8 bases and J by 5 bases, with 18 bases between. The CDR3 DNA is TGTGCCAGCGGTGCCCCCGGGCCGGGGAATGAAAAACTGTTTTTT. Translating it yields CASGAPGPGNEKLFF.